The 26 T cell receptor beta chains below were found in one sample sequenced in a study of blood T cell repertoires in COVID-19. The data were produced by immunoSEQ multiplex PCR, yet TCRdb's version contains in-frame clones alone and is incomplete. The data contain about 190,000 clones, 88% of them seen just once; the ten biggest clones take up around 1.1%. The sequenced sample was peripheral blood. The source of these receptors is a man aged 25 to 40 with acute or convalescent COVID-19.

The chain is built from TRBV5-1 and TRBJ2-7; possible D gene TRBD2, 5 bases. This CDR3 is built from 12 residues. The germline V gene has CDR1 SGHRS and CDR2 YFSETQ. V lost 5 bases and J lost 6, with 12 bases in between. The CDR3 region has the DNA TGCGCCAGCAGTTCACTAGGTTCCGAGCAGTACTTC. This codes for CASSSLGSEQYF.

V is TRBV28 and J is TRBJ2-3; tentatively, D is TRBD1 (5 bases). The CDR3 contains 13 residues. Per the germline V gene, CDR1 is MDHEN and CDR2 is SYDVKM. Trimming cost V 2 bases and J 6 bases, with 9 bases left between them. CDR3 sequence reads: CASSLGAPDTQYF. The DNA for the CDR3 is TGTGCCAGCAGTTTAGGGGCACCCGATACGCAGTATTTT.

The CDR3 nucleotides are TGTGCCAGCAGCTTAAGGCTAGCGGGAGTGGGCACAGATACGCAGTATTTT. Protein product: CASSLRLAGVGTDTQYF. V and J are TRBV7-9 and TRBJ2-3; 10 bases match TRBD2. This CDR3 spans 17 amino acids. Germline CDR1 is SEHNR and CDR2 is FQNEAQ (reference sequence). V shed 2 bases and J 1 base; nucleotides not matched to a gene: 6.

This clone came up a few times. V is TRBV6-6 and J is TRBJ1-5; a possible D gene is TRBD1 (5 bases). This CDR3 region has 13 residues. Trimming took off 7 bases at V and 0 bases at J, with 7 bases between the two ends. Germline V gene lookup returns CDR1 MNHNY and CDR2 SVGAGI (reference sequence). The CDR3 sequence is CASMTVSNQPQHF. Here the CDR3 DNA reads TGTGCCAGCATGACAGTTAGCAATCAGCCCCAGCATTTT.

This sequence joins TRBV5-5 and TRBJ1-1; D is unclear. Trimming shortened V by 0 bases and J by 2 bases, and 8 bases separated the two germline ends. CDR3 length equals 14 residues. Per the germline V gene, CDR1 is SGHKS and CDR2 is YYEKEE (reference sequence). This CDR3 reads CASSLEQANTEAFF. The DNA of the CDR3 is TGTGCCAGCAGCTTGGAGCAGGCTAACACTGAAGCTTTCTTT.

The chain recombines TRBV19 with TRBJ1-6; D is ambiguous. CDR3 size: 18 residues. Germline V gene sequence: CDR1 LNHDA, CDR2 SQIVND (reference sequence). The germline V and J ends were trimmed by 4 bases and 0 bases, with 16 bases remaining between them. The CDR3 here is CASSKWAATSSYNSPLHF. In DNA form, the CDR3 reads TGTGCCAGTAGTAAATGGGCAGCCACTAGCTCCTATAATTCACCCCTCCACTTT.

V usage is TRBV7-3 and J usage is TRBJ2-2; 7 bases map to TRBD2. With 1 base clipped from V and 1 base from J, the junction kept 6 bases outside the gene matches. The CDR3 has 17 amino acids. Germline CDR1 and CDR2: SGHTA and FQGTGA. The DNA for the CDR3 is TGTGCCAGCAGCTTAAGGATGGCTAGCGGGAACACCGGGGAGCTGTTTTTT. Translated, it gives CASSLRMASGNTGELFF.

The chain has TRBV4-1 and TRBJ2-2; TRBD2 agrees at 7 bases. The CDR3 has 16 residues. Germline values: CDR1 MGHRA, CDR2 YSYEKL. The V gene end was trimmed by 1 base and the J gene end by 0 bases; junction bases not matched to a gene: 2. The CDR3 nucleotides are TGCGCCAGCAGCCAAGCTACTAGCGCGAACACCGGGGAGCTGTTTTTT. Residues: CASSQATSANTGELFF.

This chain joins TRBV5-4 and TRBJ2-7, with D maybe TRBD1 (5 bases). V shed 4 bases and J shed 0 bases, with 11 bases lying between them. Germline V gene sequence: CDR1 SGHNT, CDR2 YYREEE (reference sequence). CDR3 length: 14 residues. CDR3 amino acids: CASSARQYSYEQYF. The CDR3 nucleotides are TGTGCCAGCAGCGCAAGACAGTACTCCTACGAGCAGTACTTC.

CDR3 sequence: CASPGADPQHF. The CDR3 coding sequence is TGTGCCAGTCCAGGGGCCGATCCCCAGCATTTT. The V gene is TRBV28, the J gene TRBJ1-5; possible D gene TRBD1, 6 bases. The CDR3 has 11 amino acids. V dropped 9 bases and J dropped 10 bases, with 13 bases sitting between them. The germline V gene has CDR1 MDHEN and CDR2 SYDVKM.

DNA of the CDR3: TGCGCCAGCAGCCACCCCGGGGGGGACGCTGGAAACACCATATATTTT. Translation gives CASSHPGGDAGNTIYF. J is TRBJ1-3 and V is TRBV4-1, with D maybe TRBD1 (5 bases). CDR1 is MGHRA, CDR2 YSYEKL, per germline. The CDR3 is made up of 16 amino acids. V dropped 3 bases and J dropped 2 bases, with 14 bases sitting between them.

This chain links TRBV18 with TRBJ2-3, with 7 bases matching TRBD2. The CDR3 contains 17 residues. V was clipped by 6 bases and J by 5 bases; unmatched bases: 17. Germline CDR1 is KGHSH and CDR2 is LQKENI. The DNA of the CDR3 is TGTGCCAGCTCTTGGACCCCGGGGGGAGCCCACCAAGATACGCAGTATTTT. Its translation is CASSWTPGGAHQDTQYF.

This chain joins TRBV24-1 and TRBJ1-1, with TRBD1 identical over 7 bases. Germline-derived CDR1 and CDR2 are KGHDR and SFDVKD. V trimming: 7 bases; J trimming: 4 bases; junction bases outside the gene matches: 14. This CDR3 comprises 16 residues. CDR3 protein: CATRPTGAGSSTEAFF. CDR3 sequence (DNA): TGTGCCACCAGACCAACAGGGGCCGGGTCAAGCACTGAAGCTTTCTTT.

V is TRBV12-3 or TRBV12-4 and J is TRBJ2-7, with a tentative D call TRBD2 (6 bases). The CDR3 has 12 residues. V lost 6 bases to trimming and J lost 6 bases, with 12 bases between them. The CDR3 loop is CASSWDLSEQYF. CDR3 nucleotide sequence: TGTGCCAGCAGCTGGGACTTGTCCGAGCAGTACTTC.

The chain couples TRBV18 to TRBJ1-5; D ambiguous. The CDR3 is 13 amino acids. CDR1 and CDR2 from the germline V gene are KGHSH and LQKENI. The V and J ends lost 3 bases and 5 bases respectively, with 8 bases between them. This chain's CDR3 is CASSPLRDQPQHF. CDR3 coding DNA: TGTGCCAGCTCACCGCTCCGAGATCAGCCCCAGCATTTT.

The chain recombines TRBV6-5 with TRBJ1-3; D gene ambiguous. Deletions cut 0 bases from V and 0 bases from J, with 9 bases between. The germline gives CDR1 MNHEY, CDR2 SVGAGI. The CDR3 totals 16 residues. DNA of the CDR3: TGTGCCAGCAGTTACTCGAGGCCACCCTCTGGAAACACCATATATTTT. Its translation: CASSYSRPPSGNTIYF.

The J gene is TRBJ1-3, the V gene TRBV6-1; 8 nucleotides line up with TRBD1. Unmatched junction bases numbered 7, after V lost 3 bases and J lost 3 bases. There are 16 residues in the CDR3. CDR1 MNHNS and CDR2 SASEGT come from the germline V gene. Here the CDR3 DNA reads TGTGCCAGCAGTGACCGGACAGGGTTCAGTGGAAACACCATATATTTT. Translation: CASSDRTGFSGNTIYF.

The J gene is TRBJ1-2, the V gene TRBV19; the match to TRBD1 covers 9 bases. V lost 3 bases to trimming and J lost 4 bases; unmatched junction nucleotides: 9. The germline CDR1 and CDR2 sequences are LNHDA and SQIVND (reference sequence). This CDR3 comprises 16 residues. The CDR3 DNA is TGTGCCAGTAGTATCCGAGGGGGACAGGGATCCTATGGCTACACCTTC. Translation: CASSIRGGQGSYGYTF. The whole variable domain, filled in from reference TRBV19 and TRBJ1-2, reads DGGITQSPKYLFRKEGQNVTLSCEQNLNHDAMYWYRQDPGQGLRLIYYSQIVNDFQKGDIAEGYSVSREKKESFPLTVTSAQKNPTAFYLCASSIRGGQGSYGYTFGSGTRLTVV.

The chain couples TRBV28 to TRBJ1-5; D gene uncertain. V lost 6 bases and J lost 6, with 12 bases in between. This CDR3 has 13 amino acids. Germline values: CDR1 MDHEN, CDR2 SYDVKM. Here the CDR3 reads CASSQTLGQPQHF. The DNA of the CDR3 is TGTGCCAGCAGCCAGACTCTCGGTCAGCCCCAGCATTTT.

The chain joins TRBV4-1 to TRBJ2-2; no definite D call. This CDR3 comprises 17 residues. CDR1 and CDR2 (germline): MGHRA, YSYEKL. Trimming took 0 bases from V and 6 from J, leaving 17 bases between them. This chain's CDR3 is CASSQDRSGFSSGELFF. The CDR3 coding sequence is TGCGCCAGCAGCCAAGATCGCTCCGGGTTCAGTTCCGGGGAGCTGTTTTTT.

This rearrangement joins TRBV4-1 to TRBJ2-1, with TRBD2 identical over 10 bases. The V and J ends lost 3 bases and 9 bases, in that order; junction bases with no gene match: 5. Germline values: CDR1 MGHRA, CDR2 YSYEKL. CDR3 length: 14 amino acids. As DNA, the CDR3 is TGCGCCAGCAGCCAGCCGGGACTAGCGTCTGAGCAGTTCTTC. This encodes CASSQPGLASEQFF.

The rearrangement uses TRBV27 and TRBJ2-3; no reliable D call. The V and J ends lost 5 bases and 3 bases respectively, with 18 bases between them. Germline CDR1 reads MNHEY; CDR2 reads SMNVEV (reference sequence). The CDR3 covers 16 residues. CDR3 in amino acids: CASSPSPTGITDTQYF. CDR3 nucleotides: TGTGCCAGCAGTCCCTCCCCGACTGGTATAACAGATACGCAGTATTTT.

J is TRBJ1-6 and V is TRBV7-9, with TRBD1 matching 10 bases. Unmatched junction bases numbered 8, after V lost 5 bases and J lost 1 base. This CDR3 has 18 residues. Germline V CDR1 and CDR2: SEHNR, FQNEAQ (reference sequence). Here the CDR3 DNA reads TGTGCCAGCAGCACAGGACAGGGGGGAATGTCCTATAATTCACCCCTCCACTTT. Translating gives CASSTGQGGMSYNSPLHF.

V usage is TRBV9 and J usage is TRBJ1-6; the match to TRBD1 covers 7 bases. Germline CDR1 SGDLS, CDR2 YYNGEE. The V gene end was trimmed by 4 bases and the J gene end by 7 bases; junction bases not matched to a gene: 5. The CDR3 runs to 14 residues. The chain's CDR3 is CASSPTGNNSPLHF. For the CDR3, the DNA is TGTGCCAGCAGCCCGACAGGGAACAATTCACCCCTCCACTTT.

The V and J genes are TRBV7-2 and TRBJ2-7, with 7 bases identical to TRBD2. This CDR3 spans 14 amino acids. The V gene's germline CDR1 is SGHTA and CDR2 FQGNSA. V gave up 3 bases and J gave up 6 bases; unmatched junction bases: 8. The CDR3 loop is CASSLGGRVGEQYF. The DNA for the CDR3 is TGTGCCAGCAGCTTGGGCGGGAGAGTCGGCGAGCAGTACTTC.

The gene calls are TRBV19 and TRBJ1-5, with a weak D call TRBD1 (6 bases). The CDR3 totals 13 residues. Trimming pared 7 bases from V and 3 bases from J, leaving 10 bases between. The germline V gene has CDR1 LNHDA and CDR2 SQIVND (reference sequence). The CDR3 sequence is CASTDRNNQPQHF. Here the CDR3 DNA reads TGTGCCAGTACCGACAGGAACAATCAGCCCCAGCATTTT.